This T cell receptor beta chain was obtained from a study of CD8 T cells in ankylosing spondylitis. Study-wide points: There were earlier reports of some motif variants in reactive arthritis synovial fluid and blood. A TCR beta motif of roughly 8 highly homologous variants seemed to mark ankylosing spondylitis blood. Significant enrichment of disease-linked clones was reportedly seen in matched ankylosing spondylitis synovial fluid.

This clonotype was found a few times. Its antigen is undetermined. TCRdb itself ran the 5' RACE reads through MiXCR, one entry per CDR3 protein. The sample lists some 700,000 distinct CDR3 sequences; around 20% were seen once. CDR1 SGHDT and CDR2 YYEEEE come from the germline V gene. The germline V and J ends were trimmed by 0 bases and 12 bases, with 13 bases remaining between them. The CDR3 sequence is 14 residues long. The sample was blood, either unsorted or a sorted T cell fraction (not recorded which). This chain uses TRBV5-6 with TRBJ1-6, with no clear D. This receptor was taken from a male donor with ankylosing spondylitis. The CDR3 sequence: CASSLAQEQKPLHF. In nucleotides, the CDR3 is TGTGCCAGCAGCTTGGCTCAGGAGCAGAAACCCCTCCACTTT.